Each of the 24 T cell receptor beta chains below was sequenced from the same sample in a study of blood T cells in healthy people across ages. Primed by a sample-barcoded 5' primer and a J-beta primer mix, a second PCR proceeded for roughly 7 to 11 cycles. One entry per CDR3 protein, called by TCRdb with MiXCR from the 5' RACE reads. The table lists fewer than 900,000 distinct CDR3 sequences, roughly 47% of them singletons. Input material: blood. These receptors were obtained from a woman aged 55 to 70 in good health.

The chain has TRBV7-2 and TRBJ2-7; 8 nucleotides match TRBD1. CDR3 length: 14 residues. V lost 1 base, J lost 6 bases, and 5 bases stayed unmatched. Looked up from germline, CDR1 is SGHTA and CDR2 is FQGNSA. Written as DNA, the CDR3 is TGTGCCAGCAGCTTAGGACAGGGGTTGATCGAGCAGTACTTC. It translates to CASSLGQGLIEQYF.

This clonotype showed up many times. This chain joins TRBV3-1 and TRBJ2-3; 8 bases are a match to TRBD2. The CDR3 runs 14 residues. Per the germline V gene, CDR1 is LGHDT and CDR2 is YNNKEL (reference sequence). V shed 2 bases and J 5 bases; nucleotides not matched to a gene: 3. The CDR3 sequence: CASSQMSGGDTQYF. As DNA, the CDR3 is TGTGCCAGCAGCCAAATGAGCGGGGGAGATACGCAGTATTTT.

On this clonotype itself: Sequence at one end of the junction differs from germline and may be a read error. This chain connects TRBV4-3 to TRBJ2-7, with D possibly TRBD2 on 5 matching bases. The CDR3 is made up of 16 amino acids. The germline gives CDR1 LGHNA, CDR2 YSLEER. As DNA, the CDR3 is TGCGCCAGCGGCCAAGATTGGGGAGACCCGGCCTACGAGCAGTACTTC. This sequence encodes CASGQDWGDPAYEQYF.

This clonotype was picked up a small number of times. The V and J genes are TRBV7-2 and TRBJ2-1; D call uncertain. Germline CDR1 and CDR2: SGHTA and FQGNSA. The CDR3 is 14 residues long. Trimming removed 5 bases from V and 1 base from J, with 9 bases in between. The CDR3 is CASSPLYSYNEQFF. CDR3 DNA: TGTGCCAGCAGCCCTCTATATTCCTACAATGAGCAGTTCTTC. The variable domain in full, completed from reference TRBV7-2 and TRBJ2-1, reads GAGVSQSPSNKVTEKGKDVELRCDPISGHTALYWYRQSLGQGLEFLIYFQGNSAPDKSGLPSDRFSAERTGGSVSTLTIQRTQQEDSAVYLCASSPLYSYNEQFFGPGTRLTVL.

This chain uses TRBV29-1 with TRBJ2-6, with TRBD1 as a possible D gene (5 bases). This CDR3 has 13 residues. V was clipped by 2 bases and J by 3 bases, with 5 bases between them. Germline values: CDR1 SQVTM, CDR2 ANQGSEA. In nucleotides, the CDR3 is TGCAGCGTTGAACAGGGTGGGGCCAACGTCCTGACTTTC. Translation gives CSVEQGGANVLTF.

The CDR3 is CASSRTGQLLSYEQYF. For the CDR3, the DNA is TGTGCCAGCAGTAGAACGGGACAACTATTGTCCTACGAGCAGTACTTC. The chain joins TRBV27 to TRBJ2-7; a weak D match, TRBD1 (6 bases). This CDR3 contains 16 residues. CDR1 and CDR2 (germline): MNHEY, SMNVEV (reference sequence). Trimming removed 5 bases at V and 1 base at J, with 18 bases between.

The chain links TRBV12-3 or TRBV12-4 to TRBJ2-7; TRBD1 aligns across 8 bases. Trimming took 6 bases from V and 3 from J; bases not matched to a gene: 7. The CDR3 contains 14 residues. The chain's CDR3 is CASRVATGDYEQYF. DNA for the CDR3: TGTGCCAGCAGGGTCGCGACAGGGGACTACGAGCAGTACTTC.

This clonotype has only one observation. Since a much larger clone is just one base distant, this may be a read error. This chain joins TRBV4-1 and TRBJ1-4; the D gene is possibly TRBD1 (5 bases). Per germline, CDR1 MGHRA and CDR2 YSYEKL. This CDR3 has 15 amino acids. CDR3 DNA: TGCGCCAGCAGCCTTACCGGGGCTCCCTTTGAAGAACTGTTTTTT. Protein: CASSLTGAPFEELFF.

This clonotype was seen a few times. The chain couples TRBV28 to TRBJ2-3, with 7 nucleotides matching TRBD1. The length of the CDR3 is 14 residues. Trimming took 5 bases from V and 6 from J; bases not matched to a gene: 8. Germline V lookup: CDR1 MDHEN, CDR2 SYDVKM. The CDR3 here is CASSIPLQGDTQYF. In DNA form, the CDR3 reads TGTGCCAGCAGTATACCCTTACAGGGGGATACGCAGTATTTT.

This clonotype has at least ten counts. The chain carries TRBV4-3 and TRBJ1-6; TRBD1 matches 7 bases. This CDR3 contains 16 residues. Trimming at V came to 3 bases and at J to 7 bases, leaving 9 bases not matched to a gene. CDR1 LGHNA and CDR2 YSLEER come from the germline V gene. The CDR3 DNA reads as TGCGCCAGCAGCCACGAGCCGGGACAGTCAAATTCACCCCTCCACTTT. This translates into CASSHEPGQSNSPLHF.

The V and J genes are TRBV11-1 and TRBJ1-1, with TRBD1 matching over 9 bases. The CDR3 extends over 14 amino acids. J was trimmed by 7 bases and V by 1 base; bases with no gene match: 4. Germline-derived CDR1 and CDR2 are SGHAT and FQDESV (reference sequence). CDR3 region: CASSLVGTGIEAFF. In DNA form, the CDR3 reads TGTGCCAGCAGCTTAGTGGGGACAGGGATTGAAGCTTTCTTT.

The V gene is TRBV11-2, the J gene TRBJ1-1, with TRBD1 matching 8 bases. Germline lookup yields CDR1 SGHAT and CDR2 FQNNGV. The ends lost 5 bases at V and 4 bases at J; junction bases unmatched: 6. The CDR3 sequence is 14 residues long. CDR3 nucleotide sequence: TGTGCCAGCAGCCGACAGGGGACTCCCACTGAAGCTTTCTTT. This gives the protein CASSRQGTPTEAFF.

The rearrangement uses TRBV7-9 and TRBJ1-2; D uncertain. V lost 7 bases to trimming and J lost 4 bases, with 7 bases between them. Germline assignment: CDR1 SEHNR and CDR2 FQNEAQ (reference sequence). The CDR3 contains 11 residues. The CDR3 DNA reads as TGTGCCAGCATGCGGGGCTATGGCTACACCTTC. Translation: CASMRGYGYTF.

A single count supports this clonotype. The J gene is TRBJ1-4, the V gene TRBV20-1; D may be TRBD1 (5 bases). V gave up 6 bases and J gave up 3 bases, with 14 bases separating them. The CDR3 spans 14 residues. Germline CDR1 is DFQATT and CDR2 is SNEGSKA (reference sequence). CDR3: CSADAGLPNEKLFF. CDR3 bases: TGCAGTGCCGATGCAGGGCTTCCTAATGAAAAACTGTTTTTT.

This clonotype was found a few times. This may be a read error: a much more frequent sequence differs by one nucleotide. The gene calls are TRBV5-1 and TRBJ2-1; TRBD2 aligns across 9 bases. Germline V gene lookup returns CDR1 SGHRS and CDR2 YFSETQ. The CDR3 totals 15 residues. J lost 6 bases, V lost 0 bases, and 4 bases had no gene match. CDR3 region: CASSLGREGPNEQFF. The CDR3 region has the DNA TGCGCCAGCAGCTTGGGGCGGGAGGGCCCCAATGAGCAGTTCTTC.

The chain has TRBV6-2 or TRBV6-3 and TRBJ1-2; D unclear. Trimming removed 5 bases from V and 8 bases from J, with 18 bases in between. The CDR3 loop spans 14 amino acids. Germline V gene lookup returns CDR1 MNHEY and CDR2 SVGEGT. The CDR3 spells CASSNPSQTRGYTF. The CDR3 DNA sequence: TGTGCCAGCAGTAATCCCTCCCAGACTAGGGGCTACACCTTC.

This clonotype was detected a few times. The V call is TRBV5-6, the J call TRBJ2-7; D remains ambiguous. V shed 4 bases and J shed 10 bases, with 18 bases lying between them. CDR1 and CDR2 from the germline V gene are SGHDT and YYEEEE. This CDR3 has 13 residues. In DNA, the CDR3 is TGTGCCAGCAGCGAGAATAGCCTCGCGGACCAGTACTTC. Its protein is CASSENSLADQYF. Filled out from reference TRBV5-6 and TRBJ2-7, the complete variable domain reads DAGVTQSPTHLIKTRGQQVTLRCSPKSGHDTVSWYQQALGQGPQFIFQYYEEEERQRGNFPDRFSGHQFPNYSSELNVNALLLGDSALYLCASSENSLADQYFGPGTRLTVT.

The chain uses TRBV7-2 and TRBJ1-4, with D perhaps TRBD1 (5 bases). Deletions cut 5 bases from V and 3 bases from J, with 10 bases between. This CDR3 spans 14 amino acids. Germline values: CDR1 SGHTA, CDR2 FQGNSA. In nucleotides, the CDR3 is TGTGCCAGCAGCGGGGGGTTTGCTAATGAAAAACTGTTTTTT. It yields the protein CASSGGFANEKLFF.

The chain has TRBV20-1 and TRBJ2-7; TRBD2 matches at 8 bases. This CDR3 region has 17 residues. The V gene's germline CDR1 is DFQATT and CDR2 SNEGSKA (reference sequence). The CDR3 nucleotides read TGCACCCATTGGTGGGAAGGACTAGCCTGCTCCTACAATGAGCAGTACTTC. It is translated as CTHWWEGLACSYNEQYF.

This clonotype was seen only once. The rearrangement links TRBV18 to TRBJ2-2; maybe TRBD1 (5 bases). The germline V and J ends were trimmed by 6 bases and 1 base, with 12 bases remaining between them. There are 15 residues in the CDR3. Germline assignment: CDR1 KGHSH and CDR2 LQKENI. The CDR3 DNA reads TGTGCCAGCTCGACCCAGGGTGTGAACACCGGGGAGCTGTTTTTT. Protein product: CASSTQGVNTGELFF. The full variable domain, in which reference TRBV18 and TRBJ2-2 provide the parts outside the CDR3, is NAGVMQNPRHLVRRRGQEARLRCSPMKGHSHVYWYRQLPEEGLKFMVYLQKENIIDESGMPKERFSAEFPKEGPSILRIQQVVRGDSAAYFCASSTQGVNTGELFFGEGSRLTVL.

This clonotype occurred a few times. This chain uses TRBV11-3 with TRBJ2-1; 8 bases align to TRBD1. In germline, CDR1 is SGHNT, CDR2 YENEEA. This CDR3 is built from 16 residues. J gave up 0 bases and V 1 base, and 2 bases lay outside the gene matches. CDR3 nucleotides: TGTGCCAGCAGCTTAGCCGGGACAGGCTCCTACAATGAGCAGTTCTTC. Its translation is CASSLAGTGSYNEQFF. Supplemented by reference TRBV11-3 and TRBJ2-1, the full variable domain reads EAGVVQSPRYKIIEKKQPVAFWCNPISGHNTLYWYLQNLGQGPELLIRYENEEAVDDSQLPKDRFSAERLKGVDSTLKIQPAELGDSAVYLCASSLAGTGSYNEQFFGPGTRLTVL.

Many counts were recorded for this clonotype. The chain combines TRBV15 with TRBJ2-1, with 9 bases identical to TRBD1. CDR3 length equals 16 residues. Losses at the gene ends were 6 bases for V and 2 bases for J; bases not matched to a gene: 8. Germline lookup yields CDR1 LNHNV and CDR2 YYDKDF (reference sequence). The CDR3 DNA follows: TGTGCCACCAGGACCGTCGGGACAGGGACCTACAATGAGCAGTTCTTC. Its translation is CATRTVGTGTYNEQFF. Combining the CDR3 with reference TRBV15 and TRBJ2-1 gives the whole variable domain DAMVIQNPRYQVTQFGKPVTLSCSQTLNHNVMYWYQQKSSQAPKLLFHYYDKDFNNEADTPDNFQSRRPNTSFCFLDIRSPGLGDTAMYLCATRTVGTGTYNEQFFGPGTRLTVL.

This clonotype was detected ten times or more. The chain couples TRBV7-9 to TRBJ2-1; D unresolved. V dropped 3 bases and J dropped 1 base, with 7 bases sitting between them. The germline V gene encodes CDR1 SEHNR and CDR2 FQNEAQ (reference sequence). This CDR3 comprises 14 residues. Here the CDR3 reads CASSFVGSYNEQFF. The CDR3 bases are TGTGCCAGCAGCTTCGTGGGATCCTACAATGAGCAGTTCTTC.

This clonotype was recorded only once. The V call is TRBV12-3 or TRBV12-4, the J call TRBJ1-2; D is uncertain. V lost 7 bases to trimming and J lost 2 bases, with 20 bases between them. The CDR3 spans 16 residues. CDR3 region: CASTSPPLHLNYGYTF. In DNA, the CDR3 is TGTGCCAGCACGTCCCCCCCTCTTCACCTAAACTATGGCTACACCTTC.